This entry describes one TCR beta chain. Its specificity is unknown. The sample comes from a study of CXCR3-negative and CXCR3-positive naive CD8 T cells. Findings and limits, study-wide: Relative to memory CD8+ cells, whose diversity was much lower, both naive subsets had comparably high diversity. Hydrophobicity was higher for TRB CDR3s found in CXCR3-positive naive cells than in CXCR3-negative naive cells.

The CDR3 has 12 amino acids. Germline values: CDR1 SGHTA, CDR2 FQGNSA. UMI-tagged TRB cDNA libraries were built via 5' RACE. TCRdb processed the 5' RACE reads again and assigns one entry to each CDR3 protein, with no DNA. This table lists around 88,000 distinct CDR3 sequences. This receptor was taken from a human donor in good health. Some clones in this sample may be carry-over from other donors' samples. The sequencing sample was made of naive CXCR3+ CD8+ T cells from blood. Described subset: CD45RO-CCR7+CD27+CD95- naive CD8+ T cells expressing CXCR3 (TNR3+). The chain couples TRBV7-2 to TRBJ2-7. The CDR3 sequence: CASSLNRNEQYF. Full variable domain (rest looked up from reference TRBV7-2 and TRBJ2-7): GAGVSQSPSNKVTEKGKDVELRCDPISGHTALYWYRQSLGQGLEFLIYFQGNSAPDKSGLPSDRFSAERTGGSVSTLTIQRTQQEDSAVYLCASSLNRNEQYFGPGTRLTVT.